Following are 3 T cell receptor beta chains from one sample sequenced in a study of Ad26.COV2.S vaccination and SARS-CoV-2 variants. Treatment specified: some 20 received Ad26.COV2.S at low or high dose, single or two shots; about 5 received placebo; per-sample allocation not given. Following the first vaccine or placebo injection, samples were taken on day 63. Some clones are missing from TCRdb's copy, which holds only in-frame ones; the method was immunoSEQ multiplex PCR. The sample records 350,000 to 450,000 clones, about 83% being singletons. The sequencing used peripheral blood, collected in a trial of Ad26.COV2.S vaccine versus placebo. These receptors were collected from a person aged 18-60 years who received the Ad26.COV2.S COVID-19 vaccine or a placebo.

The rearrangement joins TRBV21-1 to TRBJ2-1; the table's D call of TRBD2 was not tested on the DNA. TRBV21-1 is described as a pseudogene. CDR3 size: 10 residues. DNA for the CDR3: TGTGCCTATTTCGGGAATGAGCAGTTCTTC. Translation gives CAYFGNEQFF.

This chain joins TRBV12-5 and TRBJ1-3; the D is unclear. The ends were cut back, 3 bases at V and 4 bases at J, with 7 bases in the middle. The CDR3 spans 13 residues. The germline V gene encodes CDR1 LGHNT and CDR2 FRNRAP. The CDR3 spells CASGFQAGNTIYF. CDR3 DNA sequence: TGTGCTAGTGGTTTCCAAGCCGGAAACACCATATATTTT.

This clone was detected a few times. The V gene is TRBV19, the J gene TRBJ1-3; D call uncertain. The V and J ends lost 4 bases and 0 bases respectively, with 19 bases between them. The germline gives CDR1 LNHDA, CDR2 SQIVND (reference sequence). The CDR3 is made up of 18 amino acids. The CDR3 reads CASSTRREAIDSGNTIYF. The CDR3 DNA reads TGTGCCAGTAGTACACGTCGGGAGGCAATCGACTCTGGAAACACCATATATTTT.